Described below is a single TCR beta chain sequence and its context. Its antigen is not known. The entry originates in a study of OX40 agonist ivuxolimab in advanced cancers. Study-wide context: The treatment was a fully human IgG2 OX40 agonist, ivuxolimab. Hepatocellular carcinoma, melanoma, renal cell or head and neck cancer occurred in dose-escalation patients.

There are 11 residues in the CDR3. From germline, CDR1 is SGHAT and CDR2 FQDESV (reference sequence). V was shortened by 5 bases and J by 10 bases, with 9 bases between the two germline ends. The timepoints at which blood was sampled were baseline, cycle 4 day 1, and cycle 7 day 1. General study points: With doses of 0.1 to 3.0 mg/kg, CD4+ and CD8+ blood T cells had undergone clonal expansion by week 6.

Only in-frame clones appear in the TCRdb table, and some are missing; sequencing was by immunoSEQ multiplex PCR. The table has 70,000 to 90,000 clones, 85% seen once; the top ten hold around 2%. This receptor was obtained from an adult with an advanced solid tumor such as melanoma, head and neck, liver or kidney cancer. The genes are TRBV11-1 and TRBJ2-1; D not resolved. The material was CD4+ or CD8+ T cells sorted from blood, obtained in a trial of the OX40 agonist ivuxolimab. The CDR3 reads CASSQTAEQFF. The CDR3 coding sequence is TGTGCCAGCAGCCAGACCGCGGAGCAGTTCTTC.